The sequence of this TCR beta chain was determined in a study of monozygotic twins with inflammatory bowel disease. For this clonotype: The antigen remains undetermined.

Regarding the study as a whole: Healthy twins showed more clonotype sharing with others than IBD patients, especially patients with disease activity. A reduction in TCRbeta diversity (inverse Simpson) was seen in IBD patients relative to healthy co-twins. Background noise in patient repertoires may stem from differing immunosuppressive treatments.

UMIs were attached via template switching, each with a 6-nucleotide sample barcode. TCRdb re-called the 5' RACE reads and catalogs CDR3 proteins one per entry, DNA excluded. The sample includes some 400,000 distinct CDR3 sequences. This CDR3 is built from 14 residues. Germline assignment: CDR1 LNHDA and CDR2 SQIVND (reference sequence). This sequence originates from a human donor with ulcerative colitis or Crohn's disease, or a healthy co-twin of an affected twin (not recorded which). V usage is TRBV19 and J usage is TRBJ1-1; TCRdb's assignment of TRBD1 cannot be checked, as there is no DNA. The specimen was blood. The CDR3 spells CASSLVGQGVAAFF.